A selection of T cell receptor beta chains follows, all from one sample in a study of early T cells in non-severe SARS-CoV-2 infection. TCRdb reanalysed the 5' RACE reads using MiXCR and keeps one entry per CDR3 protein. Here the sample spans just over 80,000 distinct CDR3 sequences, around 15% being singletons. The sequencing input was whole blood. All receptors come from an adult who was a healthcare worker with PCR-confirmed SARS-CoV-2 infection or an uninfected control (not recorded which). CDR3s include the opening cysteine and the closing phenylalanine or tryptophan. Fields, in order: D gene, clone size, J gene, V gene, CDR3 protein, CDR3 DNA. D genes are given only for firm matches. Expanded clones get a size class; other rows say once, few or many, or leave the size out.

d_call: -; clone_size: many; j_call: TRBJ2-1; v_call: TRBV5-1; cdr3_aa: CASRSNEAGYNEQFF; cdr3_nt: TGCGCCAGCAGGTCCAATGAGGCAGGTTACAATGAGCAGTTCTTC
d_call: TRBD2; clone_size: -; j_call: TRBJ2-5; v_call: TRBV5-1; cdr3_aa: CASSYRTSGGGQETQYF; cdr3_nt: TGCGCCAGCAGCTACCGGACTAGCGGGGGTGGGCAAGAGACCCAGTACTTC
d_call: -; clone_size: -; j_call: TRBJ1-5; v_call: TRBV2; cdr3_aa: CASAGFTGDQPQHF; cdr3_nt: TGTGCCAGCGCCGGTTTTACAGGCGATCAGCCCCAGCATTTT
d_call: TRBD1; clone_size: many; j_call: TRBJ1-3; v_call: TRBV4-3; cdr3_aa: CASSQGDRGPGNTIYF; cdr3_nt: TGCGCCAGCAGCCAAGGGGACAGGGGGCCTGGAAACACCATATATTTT
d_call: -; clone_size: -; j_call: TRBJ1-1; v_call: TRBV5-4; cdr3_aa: CASRLSGGMVDTEAFF; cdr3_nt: TGTGCCAGCAGGCTATCTGGGGGGATGGTGGACACTGAAGCTTTCTTT
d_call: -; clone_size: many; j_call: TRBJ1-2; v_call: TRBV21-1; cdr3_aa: CASACYSWGIGNYGYTF; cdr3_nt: -
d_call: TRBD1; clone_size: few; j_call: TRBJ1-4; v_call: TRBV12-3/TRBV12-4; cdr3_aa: CASSLLQGAGEKLFF; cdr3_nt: TGTGCCAGCAGTCTGTTACAGGGGGCTGGTGAAAAACTGTTTTTT
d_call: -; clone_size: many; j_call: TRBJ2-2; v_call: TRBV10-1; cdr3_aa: CASTPPRQKDTGELFF; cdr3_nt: TGCGCCAGCACCCCTCCCCGGCAAAAGGACACCGGGGAGCTGTTTTTT
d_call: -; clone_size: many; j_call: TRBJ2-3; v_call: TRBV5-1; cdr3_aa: CASSLEMNTDTQYF; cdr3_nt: TGCGCCAGCAGCTTGGAAATGAACACAGATACGCAGTATTTT
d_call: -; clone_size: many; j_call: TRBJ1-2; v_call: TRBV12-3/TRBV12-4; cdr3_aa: CASSRNSSPTF; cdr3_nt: TGTGCCAGCAGCCGAAATAGCTCCCCTACCTTC
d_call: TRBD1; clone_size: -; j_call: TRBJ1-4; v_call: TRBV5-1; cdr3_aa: CASSRTGQGAEEKLFF; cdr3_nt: TGCGCCAGCAGCCGCACAGGACAGGGGGCGGAGGAAAAACTGTTTTTT
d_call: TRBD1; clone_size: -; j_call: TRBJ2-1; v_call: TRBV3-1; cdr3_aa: CASSLKIGTGRYNEQFF; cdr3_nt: TGTGCCAGCAGCCTAAAAATTGGGACAGGCAGATACAATGAGCAGTTCTTC
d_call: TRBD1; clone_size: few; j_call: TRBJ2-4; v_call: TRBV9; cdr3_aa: CASSVDTGVDSLAKNIQYF; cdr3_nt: TGTGCCAGCAGCGTAGATACAGGGGTTGACTCACTGGCCAAAAACATTCAGTACTTC
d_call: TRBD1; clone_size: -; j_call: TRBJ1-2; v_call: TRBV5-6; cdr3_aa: CASSLEDRAYGYTF; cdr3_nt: TGTGCCAGCAGCTTGGAGGACAGGGCTTATGGCTACACCTTC
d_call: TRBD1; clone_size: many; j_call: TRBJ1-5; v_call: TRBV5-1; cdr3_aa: CASSIGTGSQPQHF; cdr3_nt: TGCGCCAGCAGCATAGGGACAGGGTCTCAGCCCCAGCATTTT
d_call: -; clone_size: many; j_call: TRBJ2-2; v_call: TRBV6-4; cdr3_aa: CASSEQGTFTGELFF; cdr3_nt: TGTGCCAGCAGTGAACAGGGGACTTTCACCGGGGAGCTGTTTTTT
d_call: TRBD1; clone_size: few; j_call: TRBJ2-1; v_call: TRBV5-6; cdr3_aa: CASSWTGTGNEQFF; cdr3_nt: TGTGCCAGCAGCTGGACAGGGACGGGCAATGAGCAGTTCTTC
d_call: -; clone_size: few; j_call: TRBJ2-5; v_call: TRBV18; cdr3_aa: CASSPQGHSQETQYF; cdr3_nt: TGTGCCAGCTCACCCCAGGGACACAGCCAAGAGACCCAGTACTTC
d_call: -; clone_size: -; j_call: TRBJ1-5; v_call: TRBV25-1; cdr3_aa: CASSNTGDQPQHF; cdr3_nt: TGTGCCAGCAGTAACACAGGAGATCAGCCCCAGCATTTT
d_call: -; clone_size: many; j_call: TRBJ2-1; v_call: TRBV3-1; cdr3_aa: CASSQRGAGQFF; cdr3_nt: TGTGCCAGCAGCCAAAGGGGGGCCGGGCAGTTCTTC
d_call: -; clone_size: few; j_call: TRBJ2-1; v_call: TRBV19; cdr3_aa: CASSSKRSSYNEQFF; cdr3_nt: TGTGCCAGTAGCTCCAAGCGGTCCTCCTACAATGAGCAGTTCTTC
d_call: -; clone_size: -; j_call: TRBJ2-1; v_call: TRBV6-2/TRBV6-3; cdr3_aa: CASTHTRRNEQFF; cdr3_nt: TGTGCCAGCACCCATACACGTAGGAATGAGCAGTTCTTC
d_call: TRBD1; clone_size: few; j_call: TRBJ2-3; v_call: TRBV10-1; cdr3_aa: CASSPVVGTGTDTQYF; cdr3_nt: TGCGCCAGCAGTCCCGTCGTAGGGACAGGCACAGATACGCAGTATTTT
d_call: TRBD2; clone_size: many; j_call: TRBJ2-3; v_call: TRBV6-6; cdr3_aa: CASSYRSSGGTDTQYF; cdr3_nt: TGTGCCAGCAGTTATAGGTCTAGCGGGGGCACAGATACGCAGTATTTT
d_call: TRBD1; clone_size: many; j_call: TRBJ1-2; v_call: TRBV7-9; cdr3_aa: CASSRDRFNYGYTF; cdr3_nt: TGTGCCAGCAGCCGGGACAGGTTTAACTATGGCTACACCTTC
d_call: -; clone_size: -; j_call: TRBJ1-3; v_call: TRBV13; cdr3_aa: CASSLEGRSSSGNTIYF; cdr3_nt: TGTGCCAGCAGCTTAGAGGGACGGAGCAGCTCTGGAAACACCATATATTTT
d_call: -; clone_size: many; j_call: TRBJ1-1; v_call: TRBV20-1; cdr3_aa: CSARGQYTEAFF; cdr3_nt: TGCAGTGCTAGAGGACAGTACACTGAAGCTTTCTTT
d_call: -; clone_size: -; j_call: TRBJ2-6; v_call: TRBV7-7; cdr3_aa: CASAPLVPGANVLTF; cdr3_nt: TGTGCTAGTGCCCCTCTTGTCCCTGGGGCCAACGTCCTGACTTTC
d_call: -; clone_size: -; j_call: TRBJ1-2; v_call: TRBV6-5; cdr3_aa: CASSYSSSGVYGYTF; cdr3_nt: TGTGCCAGCAGTTATTCGTCATCAGGGGTCTATGGCTACACCTTC
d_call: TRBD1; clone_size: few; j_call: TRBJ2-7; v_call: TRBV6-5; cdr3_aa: CASSSVGTGTSYEQYF; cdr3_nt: TGTGCCAGCAGTTCCGTCGGGACAGGTACCTCCTACGAGCAGTACTTC
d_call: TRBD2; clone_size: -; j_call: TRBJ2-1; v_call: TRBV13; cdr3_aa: CASSTTFSGGPGNEQFF; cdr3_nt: TGTGCCAGCAGCACGACGTTCAGCGGGGGGCCTGGCAATGAGCAGTTCTTC
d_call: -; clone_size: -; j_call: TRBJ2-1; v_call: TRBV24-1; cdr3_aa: CATSQGPTYNEQFF; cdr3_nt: TGTGCCACCAGTCAGGGTCCTACCTACAATGAGCAGTTCTTC
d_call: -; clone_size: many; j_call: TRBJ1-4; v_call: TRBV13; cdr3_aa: CASSRETGLPGEKLFF; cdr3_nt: TGTGCCAGCAGCAGGGAGACTGGTTTACCGGGCGAAAAACTGTTTTTT
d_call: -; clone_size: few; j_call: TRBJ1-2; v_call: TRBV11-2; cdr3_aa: CASSPPGAGDYGYTF; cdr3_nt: TGTGCCAGCAGCCCACCGGGGGCAGGGGACTATGGCTACACCTTC
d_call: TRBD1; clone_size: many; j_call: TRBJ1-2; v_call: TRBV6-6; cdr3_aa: CASSYLDRGVDGYTF; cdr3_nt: TGTGCCAGCAGTTACCTGGACAGGGGAGTAGATGGCTACACCTTC
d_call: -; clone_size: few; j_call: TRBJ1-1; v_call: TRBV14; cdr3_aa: CASSQDWRGMPEAFF; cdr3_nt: TGTGCCAGCAGCCAAGATTGGAGAGGGATGCCTGAAGCTTTCTTT
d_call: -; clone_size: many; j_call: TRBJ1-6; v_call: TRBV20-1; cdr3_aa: CSARDRPSSYNSPLHF; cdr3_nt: TGCAGTGCTAGAGACAGGCCCAGCTCCTATAATTCACCCCTCCACTTT
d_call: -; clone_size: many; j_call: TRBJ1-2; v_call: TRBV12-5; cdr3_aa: CASGLVRANYGYTF; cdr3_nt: TGTGCTAGTGGTTTGGTACGGGCTAACTATGGCTACACCTTC
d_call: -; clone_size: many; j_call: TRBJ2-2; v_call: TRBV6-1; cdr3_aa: CASSEHTDTGELFF; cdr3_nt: TGTGCCAGCAGTGAACACACGGACACCGGGGAGCTGTTTTTT
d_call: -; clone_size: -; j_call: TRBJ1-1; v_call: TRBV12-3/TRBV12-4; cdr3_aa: CASSTGRNGEAFF; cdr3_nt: TGTGCCAGCAGTACAGGGCGGAACGGTGAAGCTTTCTTT
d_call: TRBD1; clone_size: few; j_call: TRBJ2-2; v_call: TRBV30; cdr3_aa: CAWRGTGNTGELFF; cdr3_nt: TGTGCCTGGAGAGGGACAGGGAACACCGGGGAGCTGTTTTTT
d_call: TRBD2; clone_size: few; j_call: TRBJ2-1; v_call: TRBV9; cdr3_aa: CASSGDSGGGHSEQFF; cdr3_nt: TGTGCCAGCAGCGGAGATAGCGGGGGAGGTCATAGTGAGCAGTTCTTC
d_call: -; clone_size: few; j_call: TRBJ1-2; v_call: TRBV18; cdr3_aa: CASSPEKNYGYTF; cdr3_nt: TGTGCCAGCTCACCTGAGAAAAACTATGGCTACACCTTC
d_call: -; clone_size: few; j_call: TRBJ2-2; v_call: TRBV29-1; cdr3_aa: CSVGRARTNTGELFF; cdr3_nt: TGCAGCGTTGGCCGCGCCCGGACGAACACCGGGGAGCTGTTTTTT
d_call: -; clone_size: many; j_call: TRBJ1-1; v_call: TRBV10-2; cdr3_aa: CASSGAGNTEAFF; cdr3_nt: TGCGCCAGCAGTGGGGCAGGGAACACTGAAGCTTTCTTT
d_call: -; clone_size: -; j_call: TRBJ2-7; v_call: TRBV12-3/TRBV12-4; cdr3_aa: CASSDRSYEQYF; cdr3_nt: TGTGCCAGCAGTGACCGAAGCTACGAGCAGTACTTC
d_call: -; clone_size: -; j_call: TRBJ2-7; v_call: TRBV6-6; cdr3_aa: CASRSDAGLQYF; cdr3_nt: TGTGCCAGCAGATCGGACGCGGGACTGCAGTACTTC
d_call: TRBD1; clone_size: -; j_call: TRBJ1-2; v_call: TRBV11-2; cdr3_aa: CASSLRQGPSSRYGYTF; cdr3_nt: TGTGCCAGCAGCTTAAGACAGGGGCCTTCCTCTAGGTATGGCTACACCTTC
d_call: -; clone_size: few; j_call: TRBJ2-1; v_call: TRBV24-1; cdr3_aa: CATSDSRVPEQFF; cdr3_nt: TGTGCCACCAGTGATTCAAGGGTCCCTGAGCAGTTCTTC
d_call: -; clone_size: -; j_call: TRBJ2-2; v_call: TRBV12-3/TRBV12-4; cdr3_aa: CASVRREVGELFF; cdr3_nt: TGTGCCAGCGTTCGCAGGGAGGTCGGGGAGCTGTTTTTT